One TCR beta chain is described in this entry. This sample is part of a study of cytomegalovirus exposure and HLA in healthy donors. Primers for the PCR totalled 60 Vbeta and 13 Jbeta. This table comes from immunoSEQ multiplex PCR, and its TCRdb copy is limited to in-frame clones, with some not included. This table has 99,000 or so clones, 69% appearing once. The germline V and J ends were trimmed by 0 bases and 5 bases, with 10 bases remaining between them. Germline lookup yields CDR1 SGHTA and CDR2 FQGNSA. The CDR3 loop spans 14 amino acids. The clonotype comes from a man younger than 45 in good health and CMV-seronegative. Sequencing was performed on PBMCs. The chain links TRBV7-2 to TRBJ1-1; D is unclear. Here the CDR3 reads CASSLARGVTEAFF. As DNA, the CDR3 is TGTGCCAGCAGCTTAGCTCGGGGAGTGACTGAAGCTTTCTTT. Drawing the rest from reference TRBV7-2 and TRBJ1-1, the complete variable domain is GAGVSQSPSNKVTEKGKDVELRCDPISGHTALYWYRQSLGQGLEFLIYFQGNSAPDKSGLPSDRFSAERTGGSVSTLTIQRTQQEDSAVYLCASSLARGVTEAFFGQGTRLTVV.